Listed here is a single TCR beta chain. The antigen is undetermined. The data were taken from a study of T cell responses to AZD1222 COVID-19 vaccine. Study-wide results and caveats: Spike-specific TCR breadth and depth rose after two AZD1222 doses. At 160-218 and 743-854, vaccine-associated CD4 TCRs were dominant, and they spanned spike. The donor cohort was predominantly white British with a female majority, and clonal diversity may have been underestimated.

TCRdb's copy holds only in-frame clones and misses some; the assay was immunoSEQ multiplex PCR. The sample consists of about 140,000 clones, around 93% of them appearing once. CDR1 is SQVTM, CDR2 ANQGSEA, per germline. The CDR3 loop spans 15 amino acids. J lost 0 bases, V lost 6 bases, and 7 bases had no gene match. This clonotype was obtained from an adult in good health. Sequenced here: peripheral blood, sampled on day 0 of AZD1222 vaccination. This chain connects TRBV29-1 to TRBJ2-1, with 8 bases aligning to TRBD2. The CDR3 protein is CSVPTSASSYNEQFF. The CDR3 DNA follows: TGCAGCGTACCGACTAGCGCCAGCTCCTACAATGAGCAGTTCTTC.